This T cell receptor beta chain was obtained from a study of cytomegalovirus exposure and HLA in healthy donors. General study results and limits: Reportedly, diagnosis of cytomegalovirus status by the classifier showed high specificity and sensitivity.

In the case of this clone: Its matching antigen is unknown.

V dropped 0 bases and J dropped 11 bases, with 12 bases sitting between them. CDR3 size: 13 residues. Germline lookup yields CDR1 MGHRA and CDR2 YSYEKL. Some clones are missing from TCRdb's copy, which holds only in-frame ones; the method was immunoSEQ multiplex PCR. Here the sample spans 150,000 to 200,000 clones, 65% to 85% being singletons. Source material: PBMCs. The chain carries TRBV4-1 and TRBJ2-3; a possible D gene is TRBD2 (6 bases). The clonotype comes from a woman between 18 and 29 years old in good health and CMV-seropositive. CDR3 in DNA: TGCGCCAGCAGCCAAGATAACGGGGGTAAGCAGTATTTT. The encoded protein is CASSQDNGGKQYF.